These T cell receptor beta chains were read from a single sample in a study of T-cell reconstitution after alpha-beta-depleted transplantation in children. TCRdb re-called the PCR reads through MiXCR, storing one row per CDR3 protein. Altogether 700,000 to 950,000 distinct CDR3 sequences are present, 15% to 20% being singletons, with the ten largest covering approximately 5%. The sample was PBMCs, mostly from graft donor cells, taken 360 days after TCRalphabeta/CD19-depleted stem cell transplant. The receptors derive from a male patient between 5 and 17 years old who had a stem cell transplant for acute lymphoblastic leukemia, so the T cells may come from the graft donor. CDR3s include the opening cysteine and the closing phenylalanine or tryptophan. The D gene is left open where the match is weak. Not every row has a clone size; where given, it reads once, few, many or a size class.

v_gene	d_gene	abundance	j_gene	CDR3nt	CDR3aa
TRBV5-1	-	-	TRBJ2-6	TGCGCCAGCAGTCGCGACAGGTACCTCTCTGGGGCCAACGTCCTGACTTTC	CASSRDRYLSGANVLTF
TRBV5-1	TRBD1	-	TRBJ1-1	TGCGCCAGCAGCTCGGGACAGTACATGAACACTGAAGCTTTCTTT	CASSSGQYMNTEAFF
TRBV7-9	-	-	TRBJ1-5	TGTGCCAGCAGCTTAGACCTTCTGGATCAGCCCCAGCATTTT	CASSLDLLDQPQHF
TRBV12-3/TRBV12-4	-	-	TRBJ2-1	TGTGCCAGCAGTTTAGCGGCAGGGGACTTTTACAGTGAGCAGTTCTTC	CASSLAAGDFYSEQFF
TRBV25-1	TRBD2	-	TRBJ2-2	TGTGCCAGCAGTAGAGCTAGCGGGAGAATCGACGGGGAGCTGTTTTTT	CASSRASGRIDGELFF
TRBV5-1	-	many	TRBJ2-5	TGCGCCAGCGGCCGGGACGGTGGGGAAGAGACCCAGTACTTC	CASGRDGGEETQYF
TRBV6-2/TRBV6-3	TRBD2	few	TRBJ2-2	TGTGCCAGCAGTCCCAGCGGGAGTTCCGGGGAGCTGTTTTTT	CASSPSGSSGELFF
TRBV12-3/TRBV12-4	-	many	TRBJ2-7	TGTGCCAGCAGTTCCGGCCTTTCCTCCTACGAGCAGTACTTC	CASSSGLSSYEQYF
TRBV5-1	TRBD1	few	TRBJ1-1	TGCGCCAGCAGCTCACACCGGGACTCAGGGGGAGCTTTCTTT	CASSSHRDSGGAFF
TRBV24-1	-	few	TRBJ2-3	TGTGCCACCCAGGGAGGTACTGGTTCAGATACGCAGTATTTT	CATQGGTGSDTQYF
TRBV12-3/TRBV12-4	-	few	TRBJ1-6	TGTGCCAGCAGTTTTCAACTTAATAATTCACCCCTCCACTTT	CASSFQLNNSPLHF
TRBV7-9	-	-	TRBJ1-1	TGTGCCAGCAGCTTAAACTCAGGGACTGAAGCTTTCTTT	CASSLNSGTEAFF
TRBV5-1	-	few	TRBJ2-7	TGCGCCAGCAGCTTTGAGGGAACCTACGAGCAGTACTTC	CASSFEGTYEQYF
TRBV12-3/TRBV12-4	-	few	TRBJ2-1	TGTGCCAGCAGTTTAAGGAGTAGGAGCTCCTACAATGAGCAGTTCTTC	CASSLRSRSSYNEQFF
TRBV11-2	-	few	TRBJ2-1	TGTGCCAGCAGCTCCCTTGTGCGCAATGAGCAGTTCTTC	CASSSLVRNEQFF
TRBV6-1	-	few	TRBJ1-3	TGTGCCACCGGACCCGGCGGGGGGCGAAACACCATATATTTT	CATGPGGGRNTIYF
TRBV5-1	-	-	TRBJ1-1	TGCGCCAGCAGCTCTAAAGGGGAACGGAACACTGAAGCTTTCTTT	CASSSKGERNTEAFF
TRBV5-1	TRBD1	many	TRBJ2-1	TGCGCCAGCACGTATTTCCCCCCGGGACAGGTACACAATGAGCAGTTCTTC	CASTYFPPGQVHNEQFF
TRBV20-1	TRBD2	few	TRBJ2-2	TGCAGTGCTACAGGGGGACTAGCGTCCGGGGAGCTGTTTTTT	CSATGGLASGELFF
TRBV7-3	TRBD2	few	TRBJ2-1	TGTGCCAGCAGCTTAACTCGACTAGCGGCTTACAATGAGCAGTTCTTC	CASSLTRLAAYNEQFF
TRBV20-1	-	many	TRBJ2-7	TGCAGTGCTAGACAGTCCCGGGGCGGGTACTCCTACGAGCAGTACTTC	CSARQSRGGYSYEQYF
TRBV5-1	-	few	TRBJ2-7	TGCGCCAGCTTTAAGACGTTGGGGCAGCAGTACTTC	CASFKTLGQQYF
TRBV6-6	TRBD2	-	TRBJ2-7	TGTGCCAGCAAGGGCGGGAGGTCCTGGGAGCAGTACTTC	CASKGGRSWEQYF
TRBV7-9	-	-	TRBJ2-3	TGTGCCAGCAGACTTCTCGGACTTGCAGATACGCAGTATTTT	CASRLLGLADTQYF
TRBV7-8	-	many	TRBJ1-4	TGTGCCAGCAGCTTAGGTTACAGTGAAAAACTGTTTTTT	CASSLGYSEKLFF
TRBV29-1	TRBD1	once	TRBJ1-2	TGCAGCGTTGATCAGGGGGCCCCAGGGGGCTATGGCTACACCTTC	CSVDQGAPGGYGYTF
TRBV29-1	TRBD2	many	TRBJ2-7	TGCAGCGTTGAAAAACCCGGGAGGGTCTACGAGCAGTACTTC	CSVEKPGRVYEQYF
TRBV5-1	-	-	TRBJ2-1	TGCGCCAGCAGCTTGGACAGGATCGATGAGCAGTTCTTC	CASSLDRIDEQFF
TRBV25-1	-	few	TRBJ1-1	TGTGCCAGCAGTGACTTGGGCTTCACTGAAGCTTTCTTT	CASSDLGFTEAFF
TRBV6-1	TRBD1	-	TRBJ1-1	TGTGCCAGCAGGGACGGGACAGGGACGATAACTGAAGCTTTCTTT	CASRDGTGTITEAFF
TRBV7-6	-	-	TRBJ2-2	TGTGCCAGCAGCCCGATCGGACTATTTAACGGGGAGCTGTTTTTT	CASSPIGLFNGELFF